Each of the 2 T cell receptor beta chains below was sequenced from the same sample in a study of human T cells and chemical hapten exposure. The time point was: patch test 3, about 24 weeks after DPC sensitization. As to treatment: therapeutic diphenylcyclopropenone sensitization with weekly scalp DPC. TCRdb reprocessed the RACE reads via MiXCR and lists one record per CDR3 protein. The sample lists just over 70,000 distinct CDR3 sequences, over 8.5% occurring once. The starting material was whole blood, obtained in connection with sensitization to the hapten diphenylcyclopropenone (DPC). The receptors were gathered from a woman aged 45-59 years with alopecia areata. Some clones in this sample may be carry-over from other donors' samples.

Ten or more counts support this clonotype. V and J are TRBV14 and TRBJ1-4; D not resolved. From germline, CDR1 is SGHDN and CDR2 FVKESK. Trimming took off 1 base at V and 0 bases at J, with 6 bases between the two ends. The CDR3 spans 15 residues. CDR3 sequence reads: CASSQGYATNEKLFF. Here the CDR3 DNA reads TGTGCCAGCAGCCAAGGCTATGCAACTAATGAAAAACTGTTTTTT.

At least ten counts were recorded for this clonotype. V usage is TRBV29-1 and J usage is TRBJ2-7; TRBD2 aligns across 9 bases. Trimming took 6 bases from V and 0 from J; bases not matched to a gene: 3. The CDR3 has 13 amino acids. The germline gives CDR1 SQVTM, CDR2 ANQGSEA. The CDR3 region has the DNA TGCAGCGTGCTAGCGGGGAGCTCCTACGAGCAGTACTTC. It yields the protein CSVLAGSSYEQYF.